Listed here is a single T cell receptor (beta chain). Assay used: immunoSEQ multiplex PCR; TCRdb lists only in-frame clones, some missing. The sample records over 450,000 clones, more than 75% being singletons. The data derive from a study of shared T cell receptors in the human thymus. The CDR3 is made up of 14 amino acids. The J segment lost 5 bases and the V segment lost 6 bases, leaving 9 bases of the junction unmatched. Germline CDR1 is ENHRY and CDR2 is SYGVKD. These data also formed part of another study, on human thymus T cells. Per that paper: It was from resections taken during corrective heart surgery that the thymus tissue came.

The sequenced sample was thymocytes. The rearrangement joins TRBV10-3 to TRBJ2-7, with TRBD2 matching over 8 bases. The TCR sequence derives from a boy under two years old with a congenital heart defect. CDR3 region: CAIRRGALVHEQYF. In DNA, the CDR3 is TGTGCCATCAGGCGGGGGGCACTGGTCCACGAGCAGTACTTC.